This T cell receptor (beta chain) was retrieved from a study of T-cell memory formation after mild COVID-19. Across the study: TCR clusters mostly belonged to single donors.

The study, taken as a whole, reports: The second-wave clones peaking on day 37 were not confirmed as SARS-CoV-2-specific. CD4+ contracting clones lay mainly in CM and EM, CD8+ ones in EMRA. The pre-infection memory compartment contained some responding clones, suggesting cross-reactive memory joined.

TCRdb ran MiXCR on the 5' RACE reads and lists one entry per CDR3 protein. Among a few hundred thousand distinct CDR3 sequences listed, roughly an eighth were seen once. Germline V lookup: CDR1 LGHNA, CDR2 YNFKEQ. Trimming cost V 2 bases and J 7 bases, with 12 bases left between them. The CDR3 extends over 14 amino acids. This clonotype was seen more than once but under ten times. What it binds is unknown. This sequence originates from a man younger than 30 who had mild COVID-19 (a few samples of this study predate the infection). Cell type and time point are not known. The sequenced sample consisted of PBMCs or a T cell subset sorted from them (not recorded which). The chain employs TRBV4-2 and TRBJ2-1; a possible D gene is TRBD1 (5 bases). The CDR3 sequence: CASSQPGSGNEQFF. Here the CDR3 DNA reads TGTGCCAGCAGCCAACCGGGTTCAGGGAATGAGCAGTTCTTC.